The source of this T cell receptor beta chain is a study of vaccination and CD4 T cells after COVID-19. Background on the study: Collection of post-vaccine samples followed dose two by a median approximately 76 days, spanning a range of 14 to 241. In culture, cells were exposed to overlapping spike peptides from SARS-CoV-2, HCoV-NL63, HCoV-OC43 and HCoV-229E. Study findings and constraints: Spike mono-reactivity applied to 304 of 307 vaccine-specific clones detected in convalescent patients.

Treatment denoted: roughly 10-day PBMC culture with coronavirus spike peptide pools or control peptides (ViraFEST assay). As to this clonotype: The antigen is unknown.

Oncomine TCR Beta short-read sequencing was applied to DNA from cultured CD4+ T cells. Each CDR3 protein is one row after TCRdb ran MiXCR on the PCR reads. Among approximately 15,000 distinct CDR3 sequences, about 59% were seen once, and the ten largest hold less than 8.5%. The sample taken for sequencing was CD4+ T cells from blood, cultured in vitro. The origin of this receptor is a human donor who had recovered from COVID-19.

The CDR3: CASGEQGLDNEQFF. Written as DNA, the CDR3 is TGTGCCAGTGGGGAACAGGGGCTCGACAATGAGCAGTTCTTC. The chain employs TRBV19 and TRBJ2-1; TRBD1 matches at 7 bases. This CDR3 contains 14 residues. The ends lost 8 bases at V and 5 bases at J; junction bases unmatched: 9. Germline V gives CDR1 LNHDA, CDR2 SQIVND (reference sequence).